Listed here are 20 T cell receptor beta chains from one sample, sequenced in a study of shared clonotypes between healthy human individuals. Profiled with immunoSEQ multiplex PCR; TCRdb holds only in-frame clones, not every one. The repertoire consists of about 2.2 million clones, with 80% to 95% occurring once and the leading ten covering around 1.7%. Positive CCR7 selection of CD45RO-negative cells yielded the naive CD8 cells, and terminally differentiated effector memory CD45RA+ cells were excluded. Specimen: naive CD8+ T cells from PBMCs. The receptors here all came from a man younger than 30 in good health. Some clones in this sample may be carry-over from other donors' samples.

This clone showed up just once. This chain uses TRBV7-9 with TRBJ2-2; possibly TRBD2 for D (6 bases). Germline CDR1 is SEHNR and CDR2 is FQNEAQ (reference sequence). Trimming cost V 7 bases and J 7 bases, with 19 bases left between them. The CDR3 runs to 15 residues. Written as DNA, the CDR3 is TGTGCCAGCACCCCCCTGGGACTGCGGGACGGGGAGCTGTTTTTT. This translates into CASTPLGLRDGELFF.

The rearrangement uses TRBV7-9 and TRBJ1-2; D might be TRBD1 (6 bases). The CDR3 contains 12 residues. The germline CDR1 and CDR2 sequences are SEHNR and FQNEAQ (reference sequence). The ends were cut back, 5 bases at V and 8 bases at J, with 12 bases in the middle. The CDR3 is CASSHDRSGYTF. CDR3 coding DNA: TGTGCCAGCAGCCACGACAGGAGCGGCTACACCTTC. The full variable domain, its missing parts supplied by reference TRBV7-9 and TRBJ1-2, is DTGVSQNPRHKITKRGQNVTFRCDPISEHNRLYWYRQTLGQGPEFLTYFQNEAQLEKSRLLSDRFSAERPKGSFSTLEIQRTEQGDSAMYLCASSHDRSGYTFGSGTRLTVV.

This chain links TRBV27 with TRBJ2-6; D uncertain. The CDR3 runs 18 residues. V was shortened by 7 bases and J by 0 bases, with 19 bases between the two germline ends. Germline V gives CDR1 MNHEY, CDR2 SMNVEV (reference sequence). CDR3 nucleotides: TGTGCCAGCACTATGACAAATCCCGGGTTCTCTGGGGCCAACGTCCTGACTTTC. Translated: CASTMTNPGFSGANVLTF.

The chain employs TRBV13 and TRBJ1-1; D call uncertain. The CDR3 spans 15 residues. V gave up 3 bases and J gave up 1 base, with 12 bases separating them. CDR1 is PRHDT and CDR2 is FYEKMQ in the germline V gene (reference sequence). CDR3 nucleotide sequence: TGTGCCAGCAGCTTTACCCAGCACAGGAACACTGAAGCTTTCTTT. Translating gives CASSFTQHRNTEAFF.

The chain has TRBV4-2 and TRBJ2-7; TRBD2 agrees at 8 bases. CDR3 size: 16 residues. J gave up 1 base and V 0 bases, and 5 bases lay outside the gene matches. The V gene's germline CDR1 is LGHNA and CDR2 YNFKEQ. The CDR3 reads CASSQDGTSLSYEQYF. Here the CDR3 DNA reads TGTGCCAGCAGCCAAGACGGGACTAGTCTTTCCTACGAGCAGTACTTC.

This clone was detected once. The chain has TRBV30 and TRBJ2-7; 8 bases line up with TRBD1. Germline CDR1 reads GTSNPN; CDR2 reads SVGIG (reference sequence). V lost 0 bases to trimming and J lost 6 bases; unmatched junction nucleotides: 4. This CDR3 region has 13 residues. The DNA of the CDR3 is TGTGCCTGGAGTGTACAGGGGGGCGCCGAGCAGTACTTC. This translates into CAWSVQGGAEQYF.

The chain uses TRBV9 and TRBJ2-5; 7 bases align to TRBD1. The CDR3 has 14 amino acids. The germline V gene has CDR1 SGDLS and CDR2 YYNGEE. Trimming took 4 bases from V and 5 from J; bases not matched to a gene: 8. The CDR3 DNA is TGTGCCAGCAGCACTCCGGACAGGAGGGAGACCCAGTACTTC. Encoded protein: CASSTPDRRETQYF.

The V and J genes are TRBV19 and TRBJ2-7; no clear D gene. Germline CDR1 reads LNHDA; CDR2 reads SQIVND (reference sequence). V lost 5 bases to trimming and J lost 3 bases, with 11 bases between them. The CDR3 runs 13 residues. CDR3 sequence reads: CASSPTPFYEQYF. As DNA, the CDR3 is TGTGCCAGTAGTCCCACGCCTTTCTACGAGCAGTACTTC.

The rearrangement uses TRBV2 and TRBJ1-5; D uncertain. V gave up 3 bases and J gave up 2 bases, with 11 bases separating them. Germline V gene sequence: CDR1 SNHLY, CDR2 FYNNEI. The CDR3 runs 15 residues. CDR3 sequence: CASSEWGMGNQPQHF. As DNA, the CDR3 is TGTGCCAGCAGTGAGTGGGGTATGGGCAATCAGCCCCAGCATTTT.

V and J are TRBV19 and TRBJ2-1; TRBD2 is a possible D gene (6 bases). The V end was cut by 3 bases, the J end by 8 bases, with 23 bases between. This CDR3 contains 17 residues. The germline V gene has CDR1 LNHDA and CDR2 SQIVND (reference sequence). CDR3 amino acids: CASSMTGGIDFIDEQFF. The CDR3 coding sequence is TGTGCCAGTAGTATGACCGGGGGAATAGACTTTATCGATGAGCAGTTCTTC. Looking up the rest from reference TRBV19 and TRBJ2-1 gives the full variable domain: DGGITQSPKYLFRKEGQNVTLSCEQNLNHDAMYWYRQDPGQGLRLIYYSQIVNDFQKGDIAEGYSVSREKKESFPLTVTSAQKNPTAFYLCASSMTGGIDFIDEQFFGPGTRLTVL.

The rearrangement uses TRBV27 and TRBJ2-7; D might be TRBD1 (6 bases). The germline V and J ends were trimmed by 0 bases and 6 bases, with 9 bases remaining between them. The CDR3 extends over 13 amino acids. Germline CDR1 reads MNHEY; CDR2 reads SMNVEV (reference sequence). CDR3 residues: CASSLSRGGEQYF. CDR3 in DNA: TGTGCCAGCAGTTTATCGCGAGGGGGCGAGCAGTACTTC.

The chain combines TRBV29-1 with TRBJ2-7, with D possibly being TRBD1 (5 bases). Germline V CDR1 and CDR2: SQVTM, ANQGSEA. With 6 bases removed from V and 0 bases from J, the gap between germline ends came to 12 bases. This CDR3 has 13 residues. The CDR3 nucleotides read TGCAGCGTGGAATCAGGGATCTCCTACGAGCAGTACTTC. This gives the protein CSVESGISYEQYF.

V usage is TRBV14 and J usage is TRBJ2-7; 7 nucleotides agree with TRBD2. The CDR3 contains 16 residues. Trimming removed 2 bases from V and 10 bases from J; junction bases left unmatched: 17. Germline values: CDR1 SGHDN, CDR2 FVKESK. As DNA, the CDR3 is TGTGCCAGCAGCCAACGAGTCTGGGACTACCTCTATGGACAGTACTTC. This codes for CASSQRVWDYLYGQYF. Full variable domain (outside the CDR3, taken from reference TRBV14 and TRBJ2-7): EAGVTQFPSHSVIEKGQTVTLRCDPISGHDNLYWYRRVMGKEIKFLLHFVKESKQDESGMPNNRFLAERTGGTYSTLKVQPAELEDSGVYFCASSQRVWDYLYGQYFGPGTRLTVT.

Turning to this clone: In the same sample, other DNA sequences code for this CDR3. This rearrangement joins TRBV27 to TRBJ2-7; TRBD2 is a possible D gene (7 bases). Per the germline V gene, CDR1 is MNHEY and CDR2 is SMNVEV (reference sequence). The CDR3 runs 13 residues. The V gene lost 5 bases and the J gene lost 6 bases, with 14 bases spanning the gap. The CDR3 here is CASSVRGAGEQYF. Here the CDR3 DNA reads TGTGCCAGCAGTGTCCGGGGGGCGGGCGAGCAGTACTTC.

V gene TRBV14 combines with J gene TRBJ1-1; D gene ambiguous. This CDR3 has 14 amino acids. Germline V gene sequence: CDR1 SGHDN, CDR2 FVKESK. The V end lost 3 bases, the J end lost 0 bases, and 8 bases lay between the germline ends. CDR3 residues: CASSQWLMNTEAFF. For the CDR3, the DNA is TGTGCCAGCAGCCAGTGGCTTATGAACACTGAAGCTTTCTTT.

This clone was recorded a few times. CDR3: CAGRWTRGGNQPQHF. The CDR3 coding sequence is TGCGCCGGACGATGGACCCGAGGCGGCAATCAGCCCCAGCATTTT. This rearrangement joins TRBV23-1 to TRBJ1-5; D is unclear. TRBV23-1 is filed as an ORF, its function uncertain. The CDR3 is made up of 15 amino acids. V dropped 11 bases and J dropped 2 bases, with 19 bases sitting between them.

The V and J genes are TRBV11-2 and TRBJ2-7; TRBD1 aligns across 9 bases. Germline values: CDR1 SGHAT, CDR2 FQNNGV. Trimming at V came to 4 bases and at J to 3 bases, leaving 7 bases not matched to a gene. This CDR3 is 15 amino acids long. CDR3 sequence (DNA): TGTGCCAGCAGCTCTACCGGGACAGGGCACTACGAGCAGTACTTC. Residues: CASSSTGTGHYEQYF.

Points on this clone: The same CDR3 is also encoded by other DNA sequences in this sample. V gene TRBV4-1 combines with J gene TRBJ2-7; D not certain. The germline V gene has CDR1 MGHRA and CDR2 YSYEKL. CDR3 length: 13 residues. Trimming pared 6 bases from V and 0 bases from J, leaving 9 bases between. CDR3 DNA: TGCGCCAGCAGTCCCGGGTCCTCCTACGAGCAGTACTTC. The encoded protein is CASSPGSSYEQYF.

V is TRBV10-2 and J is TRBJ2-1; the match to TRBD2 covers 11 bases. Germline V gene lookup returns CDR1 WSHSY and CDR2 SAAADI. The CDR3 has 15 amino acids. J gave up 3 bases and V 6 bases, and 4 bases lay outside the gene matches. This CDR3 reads CASRPTSGSYNEQFF. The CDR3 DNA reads TGCGCCAGCAGGCCTACTAGCGGGAGCTACAATGAGCAGTTCTTC.

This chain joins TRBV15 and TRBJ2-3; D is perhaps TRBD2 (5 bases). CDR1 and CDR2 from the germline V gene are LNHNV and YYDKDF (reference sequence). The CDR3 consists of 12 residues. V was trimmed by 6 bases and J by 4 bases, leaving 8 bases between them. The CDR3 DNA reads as TGTGCCACCAGTACAGCGGCAGATACGCAGTATTTT. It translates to CATSTAADTQYF.